This entry features one T cell receptor (beta chain) sequence. Excluded were patients having autoimmune disease history or systemic immunosuppression. In germline, CDR1 is MNHNY, CDR2 SVGAGI (reference sequence). V was cut by 9 bases and J by 2 bases, with 9 bases left in between. The CDR3 has 12 amino acids. These data belong to a study of OX40 agonist ivuxolimab in advanced cancers. Overall study: People who had prior anti-PD-1, anti-PD-L1 or anti-CTLA-4 therapy could take part, and around 40% had some.

Produced via immunoSEQ multiplex PCR; TCRdb's table is partial and in-frame only. The table lists around 110,000 clones, around 90% of them singletons, with 0.95% to 1.5% in the top ten. The source of this sequence is an adult with an advanced solid tumor such as melanoma, head and neck, liver or kidney cancer. This rearrangement joins TRBV6-6 to TRBJ2-3, with D maybe TRBD2 (5 bases). Sequencing used CD4+ or CD8+ T cells sorted from blood, obtained in a trial of the OX40 agonist ivuxolimab. As DNA, the CDR3 is TGTGCCAGTCAAGGACTCACAGATACGCAGTATTTT. This gives the protein CASQGLTDTQYF.